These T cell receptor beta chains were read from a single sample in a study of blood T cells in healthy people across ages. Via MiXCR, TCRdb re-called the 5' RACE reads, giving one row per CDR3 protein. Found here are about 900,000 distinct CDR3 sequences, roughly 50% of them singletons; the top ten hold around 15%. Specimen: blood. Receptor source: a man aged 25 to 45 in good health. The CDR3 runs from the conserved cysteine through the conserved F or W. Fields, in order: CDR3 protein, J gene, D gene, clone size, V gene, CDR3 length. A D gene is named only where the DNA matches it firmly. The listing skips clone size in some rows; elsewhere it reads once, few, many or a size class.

CDR3 protein: CASNSREQETQYF
J gene: TRBJ2-5
D gene: -
clone size: -
V gene: TRBV2
CDR3 length: 13

CDR3 protein: CASRPGLEQDTQYF
J gene: TRBJ2-3
D gene: TRBD2
clone size: -
V gene: TRBV28
CDR3 length: 14

CDR3 protein: CASSAGQGNSPLHF
J gene: TRBJ1-6
D gene: TRBD1
clone size: -
V gene: TRBV2
CDR3 length: 14

CDR3 protein: CASSLARQFNQPQHF
J gene: TRBJ1-5
D gene: -
clone size: -
V gene: TRBV7-2
CDR3 length: 15

CDR3 protein: CATQGNLNQPQHF
J gene: TRBJ1-5
D gene: -
clone size: -
V gene: TRBV15
CDR3 length: 13

CDR3 protein: CASSFNPGQGANEQFF
J gene: TRBJ2-1
D gene: TRBD1
clone size: -
V gene: TRBV6-5
CDR3 length: 16

CDR3 protein: CASSLGYDTDTQYF
J gene: TRBJ2-3
D gene: -
clone size: few
V gene: TRBV28
CDR3 length: 14

CDR3 protein: CASRAGTAFSYEQYF
J gene: TRBJ2-7
D gene: TRBD1
clone size: few
V gene: TRBV6-1
CDR3 length: 15

CDR3 protein: CASSFSGNSEKLFF
J gene: TRBJ1-4
D gene: -
clone size: -
V gene: TRBV5-1
CDR3 length: 14

CDR3 protein: CASSGKTGGNEQFF
J gene: TRBJ2-1
D gene: TRBD1
clone size: -
V gene: TRBV6-1
CDR3 length: 14

CDR3 protein: CASRPDRPNQPQHF
J gene: TRBJ1-5
D gene: -
clone size: -
V gene: TRBV6-5
CDR3 length: 14

CDR3 protein: CSAPIPGRPQETQYF
J gene: TRBJ2-5
D gene: -
clone size: -
V gene: TRBV20-1
CDR3 length: 15